The sequence of this TCR beta chain was determined in a study of Ad26.COV2.S vaccination and SARS-CoV-2 variants. As for the study in general: Of the COV1001 trial arms, the Ad26.COV2.S arm included the donor. Overall study findings and caveats: Placebo and vaccine recipients had non-spike TCR breadth that was similar.

CDR1 SGDLS and CDR2 YYNGEE come from the germline V gene. The CDR3 is 13 residues long. The trim removed 2 bases at V and 8 bases at J, leaving 2 bases unmatched. Worth noting for this clone: The antigen is not known. Other DNA sequences of this sample code for an identical CDR3.

Treatment: around 19 received Ad26.COV2.S at low or high dose, single or two shots; about five received placebo; per-sample allocation not given. Samples were taken on day 63 after the first vaccine or placebo injection. The data were produced by immunoSEQ multiplex PCR, yet TCRdb's version contains in-frame clones alone and is incomplete. The sample lists over 400,000 clones, nearly 90% seen once, with 2.5% to 3% in the top ten. The source is a person between 18 and 59 years old who received the Ad26.COV2.S COVID-19 vaccine or a placebo. Material: peripheral blood, obtained in a trial of Ad26.COV2.S vaccine versus placebo. V usage is TRBV9 and J usage is TRBJ2-5; 11 bases line up with TRBD2. This CDR3 reads CASSVSGRETQYF. CDR3 DNA sequence: TGTGCCAGCAGCGTTAGCGGGAGGGAAACCCAGTACTTC.